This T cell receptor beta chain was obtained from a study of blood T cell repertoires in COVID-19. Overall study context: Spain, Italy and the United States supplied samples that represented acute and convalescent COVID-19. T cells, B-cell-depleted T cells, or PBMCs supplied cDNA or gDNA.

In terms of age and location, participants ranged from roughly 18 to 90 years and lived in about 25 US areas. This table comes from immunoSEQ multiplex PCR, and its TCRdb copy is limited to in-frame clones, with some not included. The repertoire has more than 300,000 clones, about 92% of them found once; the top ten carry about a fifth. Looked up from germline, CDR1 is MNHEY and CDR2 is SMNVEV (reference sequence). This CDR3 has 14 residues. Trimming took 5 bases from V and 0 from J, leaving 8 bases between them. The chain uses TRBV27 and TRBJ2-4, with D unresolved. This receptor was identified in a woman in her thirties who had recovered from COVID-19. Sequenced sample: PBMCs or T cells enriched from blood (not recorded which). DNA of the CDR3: TGTGCCAGCAGTGCCATACTAGCCAAAAACATTCAGTACTTC. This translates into CASSAILAKNIQYF.